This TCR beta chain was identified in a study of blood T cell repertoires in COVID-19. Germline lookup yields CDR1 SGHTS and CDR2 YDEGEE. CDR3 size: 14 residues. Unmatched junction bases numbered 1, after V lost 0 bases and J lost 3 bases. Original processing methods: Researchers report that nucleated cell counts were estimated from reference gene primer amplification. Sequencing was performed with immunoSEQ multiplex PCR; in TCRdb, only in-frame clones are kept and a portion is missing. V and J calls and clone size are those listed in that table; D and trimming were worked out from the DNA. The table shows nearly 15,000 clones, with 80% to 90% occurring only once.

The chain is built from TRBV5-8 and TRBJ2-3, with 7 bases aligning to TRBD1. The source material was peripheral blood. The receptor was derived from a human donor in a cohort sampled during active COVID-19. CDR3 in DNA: TGTGCCAGCAGCTTGGGCAGGGGGACAGATACGCAGTATTTT. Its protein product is CASSLGRGTDTQYF.